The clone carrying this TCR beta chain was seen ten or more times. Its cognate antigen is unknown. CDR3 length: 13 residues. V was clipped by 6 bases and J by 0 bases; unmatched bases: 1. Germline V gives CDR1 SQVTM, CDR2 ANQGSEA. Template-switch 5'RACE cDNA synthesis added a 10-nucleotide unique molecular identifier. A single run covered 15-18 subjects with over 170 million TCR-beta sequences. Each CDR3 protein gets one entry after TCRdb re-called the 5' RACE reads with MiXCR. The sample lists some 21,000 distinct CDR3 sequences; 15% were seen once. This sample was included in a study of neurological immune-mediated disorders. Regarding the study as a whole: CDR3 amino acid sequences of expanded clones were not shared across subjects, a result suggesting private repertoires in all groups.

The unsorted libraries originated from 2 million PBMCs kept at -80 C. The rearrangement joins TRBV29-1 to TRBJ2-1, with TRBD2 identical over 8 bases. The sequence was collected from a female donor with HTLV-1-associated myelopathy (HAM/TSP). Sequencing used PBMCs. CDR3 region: CSVSGSSYNEQFF. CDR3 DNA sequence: TGCAGCGTCAGCGGGAGCTCCTACAATGAGCAGTTCTTC.